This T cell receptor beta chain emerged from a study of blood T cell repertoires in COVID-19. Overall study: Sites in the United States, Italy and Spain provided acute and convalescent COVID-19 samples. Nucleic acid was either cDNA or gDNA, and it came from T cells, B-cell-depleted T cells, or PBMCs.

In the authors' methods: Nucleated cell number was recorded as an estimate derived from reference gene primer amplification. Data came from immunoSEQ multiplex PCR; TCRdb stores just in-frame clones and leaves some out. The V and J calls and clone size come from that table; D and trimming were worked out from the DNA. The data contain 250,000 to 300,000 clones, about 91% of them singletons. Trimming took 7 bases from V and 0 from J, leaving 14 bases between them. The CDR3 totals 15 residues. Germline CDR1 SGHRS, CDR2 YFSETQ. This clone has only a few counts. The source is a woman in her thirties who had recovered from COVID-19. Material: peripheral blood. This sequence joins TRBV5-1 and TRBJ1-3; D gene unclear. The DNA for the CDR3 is TGCGCCAGCGCCGAAGGACTTTTCTCTGGAAACACCATATATTTT. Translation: CASAEGLFSGNTIYF.